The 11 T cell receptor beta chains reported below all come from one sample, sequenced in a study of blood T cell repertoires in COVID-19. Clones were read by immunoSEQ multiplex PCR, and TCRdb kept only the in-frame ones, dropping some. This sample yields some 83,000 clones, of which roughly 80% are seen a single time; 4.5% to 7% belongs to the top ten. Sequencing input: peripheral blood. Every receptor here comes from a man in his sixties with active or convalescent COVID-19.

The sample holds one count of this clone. The CDR3 nucleotides read TGTGCCAGCAGCCAGACTAGGACCCCGAACACTGAAGCTTTCTTT. It translates to CASSQTRTPNTEAFF. The rearrangement uses TRBV3-1 (or the pseudogene TRBV3-2) and TRBJ1-1, with no clear D. V was shortened by 3 bases and J by 1 base, with 12 bases between the two germline ends. The CDR3 covers 15 residues. Germline CDR1 is LGHDT and CDR2 is YNNKEL (reference sequence).

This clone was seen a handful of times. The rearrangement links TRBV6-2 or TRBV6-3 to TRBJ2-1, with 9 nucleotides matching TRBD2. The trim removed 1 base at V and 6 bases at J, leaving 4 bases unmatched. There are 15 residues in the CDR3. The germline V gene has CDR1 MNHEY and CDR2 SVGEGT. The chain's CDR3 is CASSYYAGGFNEQFF. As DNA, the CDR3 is TGTGCCAGCAGTTACTATGCGGGGGGGTTCAATGAGCAGTTCTTC.

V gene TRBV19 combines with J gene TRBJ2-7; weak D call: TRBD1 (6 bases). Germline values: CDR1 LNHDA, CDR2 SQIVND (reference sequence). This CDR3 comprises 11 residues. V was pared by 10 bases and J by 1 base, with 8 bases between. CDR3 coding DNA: TGTGCCACAGGGGCGTCCTACGAGCAGTACTTC. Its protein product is CATGASYEQYF.

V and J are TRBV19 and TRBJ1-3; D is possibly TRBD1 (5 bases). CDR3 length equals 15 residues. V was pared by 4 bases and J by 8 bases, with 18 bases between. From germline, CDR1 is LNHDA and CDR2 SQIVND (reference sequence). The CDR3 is CASSTLRDLGDTIYF. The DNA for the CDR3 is TGTGCCAGTAGTACCCTTCGGGACTTAGGCGACACCATATATTTT. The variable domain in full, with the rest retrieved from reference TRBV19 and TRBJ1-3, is DGGITQSPKYLFRKEGQNVTLSCEQNLNHDAMYWYRQDPGQGLRLIYYSQIVNDFQKGDIAEGYSVSREKKESFPLTVTSAQKNPTAFYLCASSTLRDLGDTIYFGEGSWLTVV.

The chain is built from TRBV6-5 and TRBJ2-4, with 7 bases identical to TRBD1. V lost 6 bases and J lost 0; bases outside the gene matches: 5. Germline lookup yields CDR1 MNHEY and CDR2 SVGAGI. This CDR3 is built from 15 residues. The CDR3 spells CASRDRVGAKNIQYF. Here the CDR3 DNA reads TGTGCCAGCAGAGACAGGGTGGGAGCCAAAAACATTCAGTACTTC.

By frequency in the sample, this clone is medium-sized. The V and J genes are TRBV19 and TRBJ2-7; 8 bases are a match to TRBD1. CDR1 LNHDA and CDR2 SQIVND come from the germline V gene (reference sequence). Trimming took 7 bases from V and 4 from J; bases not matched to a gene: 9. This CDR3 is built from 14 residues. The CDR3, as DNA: TGTGCCAGTATCCACCGGGACAGGCGTTACGAGCAGTACTTC. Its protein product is CASIHRDRRYEQYF. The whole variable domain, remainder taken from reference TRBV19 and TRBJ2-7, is DGGITQSPKYLFRKEGQNVTLSCEQNLNHDAMYWYRQDPGQGLRLIYYSQIVNDFQKGDIAEGYSVSREKKESFPLTVTSAQKNPTAFYLCASIHRDRRYEQYFGPGTRLTVT.

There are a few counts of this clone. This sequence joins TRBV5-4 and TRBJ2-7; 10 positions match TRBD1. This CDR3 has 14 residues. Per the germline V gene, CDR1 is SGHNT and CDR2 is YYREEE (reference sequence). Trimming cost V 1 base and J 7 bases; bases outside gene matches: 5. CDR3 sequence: CASSLRQGAREQYF. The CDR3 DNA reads TGTGCCAGCAGCTTGAGACAGGGGGCGCGAGAGCAGTACTTC.

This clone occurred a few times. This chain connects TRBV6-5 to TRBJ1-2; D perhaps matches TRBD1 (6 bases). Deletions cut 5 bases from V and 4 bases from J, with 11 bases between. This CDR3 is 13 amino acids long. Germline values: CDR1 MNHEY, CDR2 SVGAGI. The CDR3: CASSRDRSYGYTF. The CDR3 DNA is TGTGCCAGCAGTCGCGACAGGAGCTATGGCTACACCTTC.

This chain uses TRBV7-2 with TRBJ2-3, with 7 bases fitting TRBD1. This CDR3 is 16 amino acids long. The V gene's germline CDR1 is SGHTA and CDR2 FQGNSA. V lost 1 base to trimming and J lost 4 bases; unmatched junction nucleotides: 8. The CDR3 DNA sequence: TGTGCCAGCAGCTTAGGGGGTACAGGGGTTTCAGATACGCAGTATTTT. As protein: CASSLGGTGVSDTQYF.

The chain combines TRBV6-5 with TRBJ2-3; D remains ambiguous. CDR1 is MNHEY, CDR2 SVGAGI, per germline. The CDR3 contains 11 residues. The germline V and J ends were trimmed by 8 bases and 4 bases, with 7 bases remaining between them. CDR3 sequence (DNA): TGTGCCAGCGTGGCCGCAGATACGCAGTATTTT. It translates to CASVAADTQYF.

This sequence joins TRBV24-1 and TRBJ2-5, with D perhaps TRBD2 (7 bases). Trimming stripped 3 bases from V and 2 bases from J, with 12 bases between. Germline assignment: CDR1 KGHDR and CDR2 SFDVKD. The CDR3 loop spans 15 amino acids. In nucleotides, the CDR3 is TGTGCCACCAGTGATGGGGGGGCCCCGCAAGAGACCCAGTACTTC. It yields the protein CATSDGGAPQETQYF.